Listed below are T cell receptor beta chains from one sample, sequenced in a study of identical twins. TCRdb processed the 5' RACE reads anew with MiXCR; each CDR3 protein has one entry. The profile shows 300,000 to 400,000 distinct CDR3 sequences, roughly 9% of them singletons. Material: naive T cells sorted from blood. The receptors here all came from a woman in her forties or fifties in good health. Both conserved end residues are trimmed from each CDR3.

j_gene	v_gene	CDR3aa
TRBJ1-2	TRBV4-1	ASSLPGQRTNYGYT
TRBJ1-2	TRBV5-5	ASSSLGNPILLGYT
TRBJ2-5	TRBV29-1	SVGQKQETQY
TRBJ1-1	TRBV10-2	ASKPPDRGENTEAF
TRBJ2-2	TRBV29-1	SVARSNTGELF
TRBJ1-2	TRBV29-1	SAEAARGPNYGYT
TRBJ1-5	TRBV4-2	ASSQDTVNSNQPQH
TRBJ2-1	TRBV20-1	SARVDWVINEQF
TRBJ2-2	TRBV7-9	ASSPERLFANTGELF
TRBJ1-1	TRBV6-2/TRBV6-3	ASMRDSEAF
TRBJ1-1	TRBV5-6	ASSSTERGTDEAF
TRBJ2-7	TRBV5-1	ASSLGGLARTYEQY
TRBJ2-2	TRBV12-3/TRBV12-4	ASGWRGELF
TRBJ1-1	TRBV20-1	SARPFTGNTEAF
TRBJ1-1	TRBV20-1	SARFENTEAF
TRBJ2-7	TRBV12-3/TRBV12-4	ASSLTREAPKQY
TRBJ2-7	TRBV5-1	ASSSRWGSYEQY
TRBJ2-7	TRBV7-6	ASSLTEAEQY
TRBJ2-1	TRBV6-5	ASSGLGHITNEQF
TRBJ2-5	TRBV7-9	ASRMVTDAQY
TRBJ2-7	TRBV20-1	SATQAVAVLYEQY
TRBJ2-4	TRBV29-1	SVEGTSGSMNIQY
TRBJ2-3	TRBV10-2	ASSEGAGVDTQY
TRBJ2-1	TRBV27	ASSLGSHPEF
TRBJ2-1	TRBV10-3	AIVAGGEQF
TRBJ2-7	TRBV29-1	SAGRPGTSGRAYEQY